This record covers a single TCR beta chain. As yet, its antigen is unknown. This table comes from immunoSEQ multiplex PCR, and its TCRdb copy is limited to in-frame clones, with some not included. This sample yields 83,000 or so clones, of which 80% to 90% are seen a single time; approximately 1.9% belongs to the top ten. The data stem from a study of OX40 agonist ivuxolimab in advanced cancers. Study-level information: Participants could have had prior anti-PD-1, anti-PD-L1 or anti-CTLA-4 therapy, and approximately 40% had some.

Study-wide results and limits: CD4+ T cells averaged fewer expanded clones than CD8+ T cells. Some of the lowest clonal expansion was seen in partial responders at 0.1-3.0 mg/kg. Normalized T-cell clonal expansion was also low in a subset of nonresponders.

CDR1 and CDR2 from the germline V gene are MNHEY and SVGAGI. This CDR3 has 15 residues. V lost 2 bases and J 0 bases, leaving 10 bases between the germline ends. Here the sequenced sample was CD4+ or CD8+ T cells sorted from blood, taken in a trial of the OX40 agonist ivuxolimab. The chain joins TRBV6-5 to TRBJ1-2; D may be TRBD1 (6 bases). The source of this sequence is an adult with an advanced solid tumor such as melanoma, head and neck, liver or kidney cancer. The CDR3 loop is CASSYGGASNYGYTF. The CDR3, as DNA: TGTGCCAGCAGTTACGGGGGGGCATCTAACTATGGCTACACCTTC.